The 30 T cell receptor beta chains reported below all come from one sample, sequenced in a study of shared clonotypes between healthy human individuals. Profiling relied on immunoSEQ multiplex PCR, and the TCRdb table lists in-frame clones only, not all of them. The sample has approximately 740,000 clones; 92% are singletons. Selected positively for CCR7 and CD45RO-negative, naive CD8 cells excluded terminally differentiated effector memory CD45RA+ cells. Sequenced material: naive CD8+ T cells sorted from blood. The receptors were sampled from a man aged 25 to 45 in good health.

This clone has a single count. This chain connects TRBV4-2 to TRBJ2-1; TRBD2 aligns across 11 bases. The germline V gene has CDR1 LGHNA and CDR2 YNFKEQ. J was trimmed by 8 bases and V by 1 base; bases with no gene match: 7. This CDR3 has 16 amino acids. The CDR3 nucleotides are TGTGCCAGCAGCCAAGTTCCTAGCGGGAGGCTAGATGAGCAGTTCTTC. Translation: CASSQVPSGRLDEQFF.

The chain links TRBV6-5 to TRBJ1-2; TRBD1 agrees at 10 bases. After removal of 5 bases from V and 5 bases from J, the junction contained 2 bases not matched to a gene. This CDR3 is built from 13 residues. Looked up from germline, CDR1 is MNHEY and CDR2 is SVGAGI. The CDR3 protein is CASSQDRGYGYTF. The DNA of the CDR3 is TGTGCCAGCAGTCAGGACAGGGGGTATGGCTACACCTTC.

The J gene is TRBJ1-2, the V gene TRBV29-1; a possible D gene is TRBD1 (6 bases). Trimming shortened V by 4 bases and J by 8 bases, and 14 bases separated the two germline ends. This CDR3 spans 12 amino acids. CDR1 is SQVTM and CDR2 is ANQGSEA in the germline V gene. The chain's CDR3 is CSVVNRVEGYTF. The CDR3 DNA is TGCAGCGTTGTTAACAGGGTAGAAGGCTACACCTTC.

In this sample, this clone turned up once. This sequence joins TRBV6-5 and TRBJ1-1; tentative D call: TRBD1 (5 bases). V lost 6 bases and J lost 3, with 11 bases in between. Germline V gene lookup returns CDR1 MNHEY and CDR2 SVGAGI. CDR3 length equals 13 residues. The chain's CDR3 is CASRYGGDTEAFF. The CDR3 nucleotides are TGTGCCAGCAGGTATGGAGGGGACACTGAAGCTTTCTTT.

The CDR3 sequence: CSVDSGNTIYF. The CDR3 DNA sequence: TGCAGCGTGGACTCTGGAAACACCATATATTTT. The J gene is TRBJ1-3, the V gene TRBV29-1; D gene unclear. Per the germline V gene, CDR1 is SQVTM and CDR2 is ANQGSEA. The CDR3 contains 11 residues. V gave up 6 bases and J gave up 0 bases, with 3 bases separating them.

CDR3 nucleotide sequence: TGTGCCAGCTCACCTATGCTAGGACAGGGTGATGAGCAGTTCTTC. Its protein is CASSPMLGQGDEQFF. J is TRBJ2-1 and V is TRBV18, with 8 positions matching TRBD1. The CDR3 extends over 15 amino acids. V was pared by 3 bases and J by 8 bases, with 9 bases of the junction left unmatched. Looked up from germline, CDR1 is KGHSH and CDR2 is LQKENI.

CDR3 in amino acids: CASGRGGTEAFF. CDR3 coding DNA: TGTGCTAGTGGCAGGGGTGGCACTGAAGCTTTCTTT. The chain recombines TRBV12-5 with TRBJ1-1, with D perhaps TRBD1 (6 bases). The CDR3 runs to 12 residues. The V gene's germline CDR1 is LGHNT and CDR2 FRNRAP. Trimming stripped 6 bases from V and 4 bases from J, with 9 bases between.

This clone is a singleton in its sample. This chain joins TRBV5-1 and TRBJ2-3; 7 bases align to TRBD1. Germline V gives CDR1 SGHRS, CDR2 YFSETQ. Losses at the gene ends were 6 bases for V and 5 bases for J; bases not matched to a gene: 12. The CDR3 contains 15 residues. The CDR3 is CASTSGTEWGDTQYF. CDR3 nucleotide sequence: TGCGCCAGCACCTCCGGGACAGAATGGGGAGATACGCAGTATTTT.

The chain couples TRBV9 to TRBJ2-7; a weak D match, TRBD1 (5 bases). The CDR3 is made up of 14 amino acids. Deletions cut 0 bases from V and 3 bases from J, with 10 bases between. Looked up from germline, CDR1 is SGDLS and CDR2 is YYNGEE. In DNA, the CDR3 is TGTGCCAGCAGCGTAGCGTACCAGGGCTACGAGCAGTACTTC. Protein: CASSVAYQGYEQYF. The full variable domain, with the rest looked up from reference TRBV9 and TRBJ2-7, is DSGVTQTPKHLITATGQRVTLRCSPRSGDLSVYWYQQSLDQGLQFLIQYYNGEERAKGNILERFSAQQFPDLHSELNLSSLELGDSALYFCASSVAYQGYEQYFGPGTRLTVT.

This chain links TRBV10-2 with TRBJ2-7; a possible D gene is TRBD2 (6 bases). Germline V gene data show CDR1 as WSHSY and CDR2 as SAAADI. This CDR3 is 13 amino acids long. V lost 8 bases and J 0 bases, leaving 11 bases between the germline ends. In nucleotides, the CDR3 is TGCGCCAGCCCTTGGAGGGCCTCCTACGAGCAGTACTTC. Translated: CASPWRASYEQYF.

V is TRBV5-8 and J is TRBJ1-4; D not certain. Germline V gives CDR1 SGHTS, CDR2 YDEGEE. V was cut by 4 bases and J by 0 bases, with 16 bases left in between. The CDR3 sequence is 17 residues long. The CDR3 region is CASSLRRGQTTNEKLFF. In nucleotides, the CDR3 is TGTGCCAGCAGCCTGCGACGTGGGCAGACAACTAATGAAAAACTGTTTTTT.

The chain links TRBV30 to TRBJ2-7; TRBD1 matches at 10 bases. From germline, CDR1 is GTSNPN and CDR2 SVGIG (reference sequence). The CDR3 covers 12 residues. After removal of 5 bases from V and 3 bases from J, the junction contained 1 base not matched to a gene. CDR3 sequence: CAWGDRGYEQYF. In nucleotides, the CDR3 is TGTGCCTGGGGGGACAGGGGCTACGAGCAGTACTTC.

This clone was detected once. The chain joins TRBV7-9 to TRBJ2-3; no firm D call. Germline V CDR1 and CDR2: SEHNR, FQNEAQ (reference sequence). Trimming shortened V by 4 bases and J by 2 bases, and 7 bases separated the two germline ends. This CDR3 has 13 residues. This chain's CDR3 is CASSSQDTDTQYF. The CDR3 nucleotides are TGTGCCAGCAGCTCCCAGGACACAGATACGCAGTATTTT.

This chain uses TRBV25-1 with TRBJ2-3; tentative D call: TRBD2 (6 bases). Trimming cost V 3 bases and J 2 bases, with 18 bases left between them. Per the germline V gene, CDR1 is MGHDK and CDR2 is SYGVNS. CDR3 length: 17 residues. CDR3 in DNA: TGTGCCAGCAGTGAGCTTATTGGGGGGTTTCTCACAGATACGCAGTATTTT. The encoded protein is CASSELIGGFLTDTQYF.

This clone is a singleton in its sample. The chain couples TRBV27 to TRBJ1-3, with D hard to call. Per the germline V gene, CDR1 is MNHEY and CDR2 is SMNVEV (reference sequence). There are 13 residues in the CDR3. Trimming pared 6 bases from V and 4 bases from J, leaving 10 bases between. DNA for the CDR3: TGTGCCAGCAGCCAAAACCAGGGAAACACCATATATTTT. Protein product: CASSQNQGNTIYF.

The V and J genes are TRBV9 and TRBJ2-3; D may be TRBD2 (5 bases). CDR1 and CDR2 (germline): SGDLS, YYNGEE. The CDR3 is made up of 16 amino acids. Deletions cut 0 bases from V and 2 bases from J, with 13 bases between. CDR3 DNA: TGTGCCAGCAGCGTAGGGCGGGCCCTCCCCACAGATACGCAGTATTTT. Translation: CASSVGRALPTDTQYF.

The chain carries TRBV19 and TRBJ1-4; 7 positions match TRBD1. There are 12 residues in the CDR3. Trimming removed 3 bases from V and 8 bases from J; junction bases left unmatched: 0. Germline V gene data show CDR1 as LNHDA and CDR2 as SQIVND (reference sequence). CDR3 in DNA: TGTGCCAGTAGTATGACAGGGGAAAAACTGTTTTTT. Protein product: CASSMTGEKLFF.

As concerns this clone: One end of the junction varies from germline; a read error may be responsible. The same CDR3 also results from other DNA sequences found in this sample. The chain employs TRBV19 and TRBJ1-5; a possible D gene is TRBD1 (5 bases). Germline assignment: CDR1 LNHDA and CDR2 SQIVND (reference sequence). This CDR3 comprises 16 residues. The CDR3 is CASSIARDSLDQPQHF. CDR3 sequence (DNA): TGTGCTAGTAGCATAGCTCGGGACTCTTTAGATCAGCCCCAGCATTTT.

V gene TRBV4-1 combines with J gene TRBJ1-1; D might be TRBD1 (6 bases). The CDR3 has 15 amino acids. V gave up 5 bases and J gave up 0 bases, with 13 bases separating them. The germline V gene has CDR1 MGHRA and CDR2 YSYEKL. CDR3 region: CASSRQELMNTEAFF. The CDR3 DNA reads TGCGCCAGCAGCAGACAGGAGCTCATGAACACTGAAGCTTTCTTT.

There are a few counts of this clone. DNA for the CDR3: TGCGCCAGCAGCTCAGAAGAAGGGGCCTATGGCTACACCTTC. The encoded protein is CASSSEEGAYGYTF. The chain links TRBV5-1 to TRBJ1-2; D is possibly TRBD1 (5 bases). The CDR3 extends over 14 amino acids. Trimming took off 3 bases at V and 4 bases at J, with 13 bases between the two ends. The germline V gene encodes CDR1 SGHRS and CDR2 YFSETQ.

The chain has TRBV28 and TRBJ1-1, with TRBD1 identical over 10 bases. This CDR3 comprises 14 residues. Germline lookup yields CDR1 MDHEN and CDR2 SYDVKM. Trimming at V came to 6 bases and at J to 6 bases, leaving 7 bases not matched to a gene. The CDR3 coding sequence is TGTGCCAGCAGCTTTGACAGGGGGCGTTCTGAAGCTTTCTTT. Its translation: CASSFDRGRSEAFF.

This chain links TRBV7-9 with TRBJ1-5; TRBD1 matches 7 bases. Germline loops: CDR1 SEHNR, CDR2 FQNEAQ (reference sequence). The CDR3 consists of 16 residues. V shed 4 bases, J shed 7 bases, and the junction held 13 bases outside the gene matches. CDR3 bases: TGTGCCAGCAGCTCTTCTTCACAGGGGATTTGGCAGCCCCAGCATTTT. It specifies CASSSSSQGIWQPQHF.

V and J are TRBV7-7 and TRBJ2-5, with 7 nucleotides matching TRBD2. The CDR3 sequence is 17 residues long. CDR1 is SSHAT and CDR2 is FNYEAQ in the germline V gene (reference sequence). Losses at the gene ends were 2 bases for V and 4 bases for J; bases not matched to a gene: 13. Written as DNA, the CDR3 is TGTGCCAGCAGCTTAAAGGTATGGTCGGGGGAGGGAGAGACCCAGTACTTC. It translates to CASSLKVWSGEGETQYF.

The V and J genes are TRBV27 and TRBJ1-1, with D hard to call. The germline gives CDR1 MNHEY, CDR2 SMNVEV (reference sequence). The CDR3 covers 16 residues. Between the trimmed V and J ends, which lost 3 bases and 4 bases, there was a span of 18 bases. CDR3 protein: CASSFSFAVFGTEAFF. The CDR3 nucleotides are TGTGCCAGCAGTTTTAGCTTCGCCGTATTCGGCACTGAAGCTTTCTTT.

This chain joins TRBV7-8 and TRBJ2-5, with 7 bases fitting TRBD1. V was pared by 0 bases and J by 7 bases, with 8 bases of the junction left unmatched. The CDR3 runs to 15 residues. Germline V gene sequence: CDR1 SGHVS, CDR2 FQNEAQ. DNA for the CDR3: TGTGCCAGCAGCTTAGCCCGGGACAGTAATGGGACCCAGTACTTC. It translates to CASSLARDSNGTQYF.

This sequence joins TRBV28 and TRBJ1-1; D gene ambiguous. CDR1 is MDHEN and CDR2 is SYDVKM in the germline V gene. The CDR3 totals 11 residues. The ends were cut back, 8 bases at V and 1 base at J, with 5 bases in the middle. The chain's CDR3 is CASGRNTEAFF. The CDR3 nucleotides are TGTGCCAGCGGGAGGAACACTGAAGCTTTCTTT.

A single count supports this clone. V usage is TRBV9 and J usage is TRBJ2-3; D may be TRBD2 (6 bases). The germline V and J ends were trimmed by 1 base and 3 bases, with 18 bases remaining between them. The CDR3 is 17 residues long. The V gene's germline CDR1 is SGDLS and CDR2 YYNGEE. The CDR3 protein is CASSVNRAHGTTDTQYF. The CDR3 bases are TGTGCCAGCAGCGTAAATAGGGCGCACGGGACTACAGATACGCAGTATTTT. The whole variable domain, remainder taken from reference TRBV9 and TRBJ2-3, is DSGVTQTPKHLITATGQRVTLRCSPRSGDLSVYWYQQSLDQGLQFLIQYYNGEERAKGNILERFSAQQFPDLHSELNLSSLELGDSALYFCASSVNRAHGTTDTQYFGPGTRLTVL.

The sample holds one count of this clone. This sequence joins TRBV29-1 and TRBJ2-3, with 8 bases that match TRBD2. Losses at the gene ends were 4 bases for V and 0 bases for J; bases not matched to a gene: 3. Looked up from germline, CDR1 is SQVTM and CDR2 is ANQGSEA. This CDR3 has 14 residues. Written as DNA, the CDR3 is TGCAGCGTTGTCGCTAGCGGGAGCACAGATACGCAGTATTTT. This gives the protein CSVVASGSTDTQYF.

V gene TRBV7-9 combines with J gene TRBJ1-4; maybe TRBD1 (6 bases). V was shortened by 5 bases and J by 5 bases, with 12 bases between the two germline ends. This CDR3 comprises 14 residues. Germline V gene data show CDR1 as SEHNR and CDR2 as FQNEAQ (reference sequence). The CDR3 reads CASSPRGENEKLFF. CDR3 coding DNA: TGTGCCAGCAGCCCGAGGGGGGAAAATGAAAAACTGTTTTTT.

The rearrangement uses TRBV11-1 and TRBJ2-3; TRBD2 matches 7 bases. Germline V gene lookup returns CDR1 SGHAT and CDR2 FQDESV (reference sequence). The CDR3 consists of 16 residues. J gave up 5 bases and V 3 bases, and 11 bases lay outside the gene matches. The CDR3 DNA is TGTGCCAGCAGCTTGCCCGAGTGGGACTACCAAGATACGCAGTATTTT. This gives the protein CASSLPEWDYQDTQYF.